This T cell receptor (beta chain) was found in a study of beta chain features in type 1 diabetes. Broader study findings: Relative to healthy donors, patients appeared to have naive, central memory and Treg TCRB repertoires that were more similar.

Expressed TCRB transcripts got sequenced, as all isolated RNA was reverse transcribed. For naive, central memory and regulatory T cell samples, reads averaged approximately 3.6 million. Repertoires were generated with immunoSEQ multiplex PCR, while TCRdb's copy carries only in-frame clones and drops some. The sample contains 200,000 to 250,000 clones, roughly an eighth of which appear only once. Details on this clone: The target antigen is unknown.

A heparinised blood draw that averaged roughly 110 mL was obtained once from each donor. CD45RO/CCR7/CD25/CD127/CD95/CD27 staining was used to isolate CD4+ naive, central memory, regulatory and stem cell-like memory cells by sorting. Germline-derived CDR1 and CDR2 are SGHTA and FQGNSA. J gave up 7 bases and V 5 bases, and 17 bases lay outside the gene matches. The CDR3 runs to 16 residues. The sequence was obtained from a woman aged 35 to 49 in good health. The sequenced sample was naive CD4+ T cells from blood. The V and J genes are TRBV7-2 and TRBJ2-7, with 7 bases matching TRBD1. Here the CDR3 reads CASSLVPGQLSGEQYF. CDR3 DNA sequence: TGTGCCAGCAGCCTCGTACCGGGACAGCTATCGGGAGAGCAGTACTTC.